This TCR beta chain stems from a study of blood T cell repertoires in COVID-19. Some clones are missing from TCRdb's copy, which holds only in-frame ones; the method was immunoSEQ multiplex PCR. This table has about 430,000 clones, roughly 88% appearing once. V dropped 1 base and J dropped 5; count of bases not matched to a gene: 5. Germline-derived CDR1 and CDR2 are MNHEY and SVGAGI. The CDR3 runs 15 residues. In assigning cohorts, the study relied on participant-reported clinical history. In the 2 weeks before study entry, exposed participants met a COVID-19 case, which was PCR-confirmed or clinician-diagnosed.

The V call is TRBV6-5, the J call TRBJ2-1; 7 bases align to TRBD1. The clonotype originates from a woman aged 18-35 years who had been exposed to COVID-19. The sequenced sample was PBMCs or T cells enriched from blood (not recorded which). CDR3 nucleotide sequence: TGTGCCAGCAGTTACTATGAGGGGGCCCACAATGAGCAGTTCTTC. It specifies CASSYYEGAHNEQFF.